The sequence of this T cell receptor (beta chain) was determined in a study of CD8 T cells in ankylosing spondylitis. Findings and limits, study-wide: The disease-linked clones had a CD8+ phenotype and low blood frequencies. Clones tied to disease were said to be significantly enriched in matched ankylosing spondylitis synovial fluid. Made up of under ten highly homologous variants, a TCR beta motif appeared characteristic of ankylosing spondylitis blood.

This clonotype was counted ten times or more. Antigen: not known. Quantitative barcoded 5'-RACE was used to prepare TCR beta libraries. One entry per CDR3 protein, called by TCRdb with MiXCR from the 5' RACE reads. The sample includes 300,000 to 400,000 distinct CDR3 sequences, under 14% of them seen just once. The length of the CDR3 is 16 residues. Germline V gives CDR1 DFQATT, CDR2 SNEGSKA (reference sequence). V lost 3 bases, J lost 0 bases, and 16 bases lay in between. The TCR was taken from a female donor with ankylosing spondylitis or in good health (not recorded which). Sequenced sample: blood, either unsorted or a sorted T cell fraction (not recorded which). The V and J genes are TRBV20-1 and TRBJ2-3, with TRBD1 as a possible D gene (6 bases). The CDR3 here is CSASLQGGSSTDTQYF. As DNA, the CDR3 is TGCAGTGCTAGCCTACAAGGGGGTAGTAGCACAGATACGCAGTATTTT.